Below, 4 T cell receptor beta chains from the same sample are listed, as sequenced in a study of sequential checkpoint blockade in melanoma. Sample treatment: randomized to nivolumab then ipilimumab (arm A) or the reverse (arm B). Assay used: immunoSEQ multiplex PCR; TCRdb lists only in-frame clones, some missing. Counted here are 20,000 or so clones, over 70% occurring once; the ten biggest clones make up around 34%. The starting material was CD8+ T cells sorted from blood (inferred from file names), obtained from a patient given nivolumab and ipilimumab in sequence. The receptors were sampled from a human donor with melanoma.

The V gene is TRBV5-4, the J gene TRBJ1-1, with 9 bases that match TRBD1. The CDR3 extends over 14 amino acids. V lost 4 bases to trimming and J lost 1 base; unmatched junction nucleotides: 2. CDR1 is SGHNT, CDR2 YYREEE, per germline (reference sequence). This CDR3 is CASSQTGGNTEAFF. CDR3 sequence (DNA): TGTGCCAGCAGCCAGACAGGGGGGAACACTGAAGCTTTCTTT.

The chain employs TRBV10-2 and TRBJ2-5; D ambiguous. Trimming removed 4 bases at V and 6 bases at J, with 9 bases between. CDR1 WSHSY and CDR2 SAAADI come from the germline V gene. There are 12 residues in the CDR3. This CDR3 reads CASSGQAKTQYF. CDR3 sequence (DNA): TGCGCCAGCAGTGGACAAGCCAAGACCCAGTACTTC.

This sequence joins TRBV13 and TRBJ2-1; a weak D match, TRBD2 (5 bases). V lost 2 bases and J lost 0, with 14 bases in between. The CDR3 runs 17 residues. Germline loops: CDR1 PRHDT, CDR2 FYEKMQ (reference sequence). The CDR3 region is CASSLLTLAGSYNEQFF. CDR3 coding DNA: TGTGCCAGCAGCTTATTAACGCTAGCCGGCTCCTACAATGAGCAGTTCTTC.

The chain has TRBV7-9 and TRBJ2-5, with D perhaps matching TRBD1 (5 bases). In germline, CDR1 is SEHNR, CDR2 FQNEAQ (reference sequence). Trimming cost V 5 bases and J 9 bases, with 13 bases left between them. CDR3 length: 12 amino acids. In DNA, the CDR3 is TGTGCCAGCAGCACGACAGTGCAGGCCCAGTACTTC. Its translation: CASSTTVQAQYF.